Listed below are T cell receptor beta chains from one sample, sequenced in a study of T cells after yellow fever vaccination. TCRdb called the 5' RACE reads again in MiXCR, with one record for every CDR3 protein. The data contain 200,000 to 250,000 distinct CDR3 sequences, approximately 3.2% of them singletons. Sequencing used CD4+ T cells sorted from PBMCs, obtained 10 days after the yellow fever booster vaccination. These receptors were taken from a man between 18 and 29 years old who received the YFV17D yellow fever vaccine. Both conserved end residues are trimmed from each CDR3.

V gene,CDR3 protein
TRBV7-6,ASSRGQNTGELF
TRBV7-2,ASSLAVSTQETQY
TRBV7-9,ASSFWTGGDEQY
TRBV7-9,ASRGQGAEKLF
TRBV5-1,ASSVGQVYGYT
TRBV28,ASSQGTKETQY
TRBV7-2,ASSLARSHAYGYT
TRBV6-1,ASSEARWGYT
TRBV28,ASRNTNSGNTIY
TRBV6-5,ASSYRGRNSPLH
TRBV6-6,ASELPQGVGYT